The entry that follows covers one T cell receptor beta chain sequence. The antigen is unknown. The genomic DNA of each subset was split evenly across several immunoSEQ plates. Assay: immunoSEQ multiplex PCR; the TCRdb copy retains only in-frame clones and omits some. This sample has some 2,400,000 clones, with under 97% found just once. This sample was included in a study of shared clonotypes between healthy human individuals. Study-level points and caveats: Despite large depth, sorted-subset datasets appeared incompletely sequenced. The study found lower generation probabilities in non-shared clonotypes than in those shared by all four donors.

Trimming stripped 2 bases from V and 7 bases from J, with 8 bases between. Germline V gives CDR1 MDHEN, CDR2 SYDVKM. The CDR3 is 12 residues long. Those who donated, Caucasian adults without exception, all lived in Nashville, Tennessee. This clonotype was obtained from a man aged 18 to 29 in good health. The chain uses TRBV28 and TRBJ1-1, with D unclear. Sequencing was performed on naive CD4+ T cells sorted from blood. Specified subset: CD45RA+ positively selected. DNA of the CDR3: TGTGCCAGCAGTTTACCCCGGATTGAAGCTTTCTTT. Its protein is CASSLPRIEAFF.